A selection of T cell receptor beta chains follows, all from one sample in a study of T-cell memory formation after mild COVID-19. TCRdb re-called the 5' RACE reads through MiXCR, storing one row per CDR3 protein. Of 250,000 to 300,000 distinct CDR3 sequences in the sample, approximately 18% were seen once. The specimen sequenced was PBMCs or a T cell subset sorted from them (not recorded which). These receptors all come from a man between 18 and 29 years old who had mild COVID-19 (a few samples of this study predate the infection). Cell type and time point are not known. Both conserved end residues are part of each CDR3. Each record gives: CDR3 length, D gene, J gene, V gene, clone size, CDR3 protein, CDR3 DNA. D genes are given only for firm matches. Rows may omit the clone size; those that give it use once, few, many or a size class.

12	TRBD1	TRBJ1-1	TRBV29-1	.	CSVEFAGTGAFF	TGCAGCGTTGAATTTGCCGGGACAGGAGCTTTCTTT
14	.	TRBJ1-2	TRBV18	.	CASSPLLGDHGYTF	TGTGCCAGCTCACCACTATTAGGGGACCATGGCTACACCTTC
15	.	TRBJ1-2	TRBV12-3/TRBV12-4	.	CASSLAGRGKYGYTF	TGTGCCAGCAGTTTAGCGGGCCGGGGGAAGTATGGCTACACCTTC
15	.	TRBJ2-2	TRBV27	.	CASSPGGPYTGELFF	TGTGCCAGCAGTCCTGGGGGGCCGTACACCGGGGAGCTGTTTTTT
15	.	TRBJ1-5	TRBV21-1	few	CASSKVRDKNQPQHF	TGTGCCAGCAGCAAAGTCAGGGACAAAAATCAGCCCCAGCATTTT
12	.	TRBJ2-2	TRBV3-1	.	CASTPGAGELFF	TGTGCCAGCACCCCGGGGGCCGGGGAGCTGTTTTTT
14	TRBD1	TRBJ1-2	TRBV27	few	CASSFGQAFYGYTF	TGTGCCAGCAGTTTTGGACAGGCGTTCTATGGCTACACCTTC
13	.	TRBJ2-3	TRBV5-1	few	CASGAWAKDTQYF	TGCGCCAGCGGTGCTTGGGCGAAAGATACGCAGTATTTT
14	.	TRBJ1-5	TRBV4-1	few	CASSLGGGYQPQHF	TGCGCCAGCAGCCTTGGCGGGGGGTATCAGCCCCAGCATTTT
13	TRBD2	TRBJ2-5	TRBV29-1	.	CSSRTSGAETQYF	TGCAGCTCCAGGACTAGCGGGGCAGAGACCCAGTACTTC
15	.	TRBJ2-1	TRBV29-1	.	CSVEDPGGGYNEQFF	TGCAGCGTTGAAGATCCCGGGGGCGGGTACAATGAGCAGTTCTTC
15	.	TRBJ2-1	TRBV4-1	few	CASSQADTFYNEQFF	TGCGCCAGCAGCCAAGCGGACACTTTTTACAATGAGCAGTTCTTC
14	TRBD2	TRBJ2-3	TRBV12-3/TRBV12-4	.	CASSSLAGTDTQYF	TGCGCCAGCAGCTCGCTAGCGGGCACAGATACGCAGTATTTT
13	.	TRBJ1-1	TRBV15	.	CATSRDQNTEAFF	TGTGCCACCAGCAGAGATCAGAACACTGAAGCTTTCTTT
13	.	TRBJ2-1	TRBV7-7	.	CASSLAGSDEQFF	TGTGCTAGCAGCTTAGCAGGGTCCGATGAGCAGTTCTTC
14	.	TRBJ2-2	TRBV6-2/TRBV6-3	.	CASSYLRATGELFF	TGTGCCAGCAGTTACTTGAGGGCAACCGGGGAGCTGTTTTTT
15	TRBD1	TRBJ2-1	TRBV7-2	few	CASSFLGGVGNEQFF	TGTGCCAGCAGCTTCCTAGGGGGCGTGGGCAATGAGCAGTTCTTC